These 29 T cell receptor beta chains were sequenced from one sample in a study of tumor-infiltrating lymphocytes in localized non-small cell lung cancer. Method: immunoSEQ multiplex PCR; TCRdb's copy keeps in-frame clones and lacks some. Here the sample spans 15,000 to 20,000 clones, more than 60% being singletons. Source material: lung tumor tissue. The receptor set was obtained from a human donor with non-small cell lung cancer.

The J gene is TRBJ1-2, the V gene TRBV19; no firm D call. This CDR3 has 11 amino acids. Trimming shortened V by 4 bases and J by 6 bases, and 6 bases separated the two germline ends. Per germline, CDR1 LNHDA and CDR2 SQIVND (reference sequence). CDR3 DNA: TGTGCCAGTAGTAAACGAAATGGCTACACCTTC. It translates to CASSKRNGYTF.

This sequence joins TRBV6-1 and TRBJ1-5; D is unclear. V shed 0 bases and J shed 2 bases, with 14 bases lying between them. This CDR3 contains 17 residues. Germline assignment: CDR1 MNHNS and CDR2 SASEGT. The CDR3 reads CASSEAHSLRRNQPQHF. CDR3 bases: TGTGCCAGCAGTGAAGCGCACAGTCTAAGGCGCAATCAGCCCCAGCATTTT.

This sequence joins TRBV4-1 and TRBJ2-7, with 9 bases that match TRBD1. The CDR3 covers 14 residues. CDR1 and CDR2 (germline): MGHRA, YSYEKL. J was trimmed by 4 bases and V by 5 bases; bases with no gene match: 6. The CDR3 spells CASSGRDRVYEQYF. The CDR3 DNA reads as TGCGCCAGCAGCGGCCGGGACAGGGTGTACGAGCAGTACTTC.

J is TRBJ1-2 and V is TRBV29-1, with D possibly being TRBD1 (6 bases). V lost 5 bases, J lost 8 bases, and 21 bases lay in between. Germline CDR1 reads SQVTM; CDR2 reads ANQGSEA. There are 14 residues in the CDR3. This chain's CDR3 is CSVRRGSGAEGYTF. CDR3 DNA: TGCAGCGTTCGGCGGGGATCGGGGGCAGAGGGCTACACCTTC.

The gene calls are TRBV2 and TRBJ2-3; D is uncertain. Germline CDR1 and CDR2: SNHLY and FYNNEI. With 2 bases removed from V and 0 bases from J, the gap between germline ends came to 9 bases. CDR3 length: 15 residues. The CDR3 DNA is TGTGCCAGCAGTGAACAAGCCGCTAGCACAGATACGCAGTATTTT. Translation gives CASSEQAASTDTQYF.

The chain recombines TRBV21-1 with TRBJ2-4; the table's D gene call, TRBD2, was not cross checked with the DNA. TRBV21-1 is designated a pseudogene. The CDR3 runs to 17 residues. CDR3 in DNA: TGTGCCAGCAGCAAAGTCGCGGGGCCTATAGCCAAAAACATTCAGTACTTC. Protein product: CASSKVAGPIAKNIQYF.

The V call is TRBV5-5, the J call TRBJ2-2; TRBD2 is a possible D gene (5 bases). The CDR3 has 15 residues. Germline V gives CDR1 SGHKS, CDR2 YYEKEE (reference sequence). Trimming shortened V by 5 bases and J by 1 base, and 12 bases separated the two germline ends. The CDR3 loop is CASRREFQNTGELFF. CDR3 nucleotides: TGTGCCAGCAGAAGGGAGTTCCAGAACACCGGGGAGCTGTTTTTT.

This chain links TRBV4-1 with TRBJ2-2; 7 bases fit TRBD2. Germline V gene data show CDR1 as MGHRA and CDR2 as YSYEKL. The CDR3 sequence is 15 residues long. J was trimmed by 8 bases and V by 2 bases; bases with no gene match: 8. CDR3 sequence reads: CASSQTSREEGELFF. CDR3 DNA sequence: TGCGCCAGCAGCCAAACATCCCGGGAGGAAGGGGAGCTGTTTTTT.

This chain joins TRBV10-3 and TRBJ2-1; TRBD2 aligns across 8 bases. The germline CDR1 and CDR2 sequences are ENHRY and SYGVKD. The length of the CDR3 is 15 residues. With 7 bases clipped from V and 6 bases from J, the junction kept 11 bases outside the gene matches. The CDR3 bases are TGTGCCATCAACGAGCGGGAGAGGCATGGCAATGAGCAGTTCTTC. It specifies CAINERERHGNEQFF.

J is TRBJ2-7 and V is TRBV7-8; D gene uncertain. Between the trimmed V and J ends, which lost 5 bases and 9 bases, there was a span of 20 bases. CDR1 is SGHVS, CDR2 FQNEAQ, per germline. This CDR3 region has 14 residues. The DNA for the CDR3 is TGTGCCAGCAGCCCAAAGGAAATATGGGGTGCGCAGTACTTC. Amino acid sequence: CASSPKEIWGAQYF.

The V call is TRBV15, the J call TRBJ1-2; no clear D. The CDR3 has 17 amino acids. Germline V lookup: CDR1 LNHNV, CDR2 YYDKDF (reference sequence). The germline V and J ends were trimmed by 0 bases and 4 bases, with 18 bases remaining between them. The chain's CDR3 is CATSRDPLSGVGYGYTF. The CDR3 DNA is TGTGCCACCAGCAGAGACCCCCTTAGTGGGGTAGGCTATGGCTACACCTTC. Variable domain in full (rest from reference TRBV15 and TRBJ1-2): DAMVIQNPRYQVTQFGKPVTLSCSQTLNHNVMYWYQQKSSQAPKLLFHYYDKDFNNEADTPDNFQSRRPNTSFCFLDIRSPGLGDTAMYLCATSRDPLSGVGYGYTFGSGTRLTVV.

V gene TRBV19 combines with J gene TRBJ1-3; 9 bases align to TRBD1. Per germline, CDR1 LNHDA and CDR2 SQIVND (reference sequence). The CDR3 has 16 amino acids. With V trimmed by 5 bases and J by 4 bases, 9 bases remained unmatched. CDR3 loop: CASSAGRTGDGNTIYF. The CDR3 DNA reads TGTGCCAGTAGTGCCGGAAGGACAGGGGACGGAAACACCATATATTTT.

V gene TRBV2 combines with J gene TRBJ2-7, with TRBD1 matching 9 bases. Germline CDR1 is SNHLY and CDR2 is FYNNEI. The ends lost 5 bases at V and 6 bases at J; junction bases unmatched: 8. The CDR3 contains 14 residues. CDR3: CASSRTGTGTEQYF. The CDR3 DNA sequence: TGTGCCAGCAGTCGCACTGGGACAGGGACCGAGCAGTACTTC. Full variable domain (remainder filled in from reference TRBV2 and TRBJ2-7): EPEVTQTPSHQVTQMGQEVILRCVPISNHLYFYWYRQILGQKVEFLVSFYNNEISEKSEIFDDQFSVERPDGSNFTLKIRSTKLEDSAMYFCASSRTGTGTEQYFGPGTRLTVT.

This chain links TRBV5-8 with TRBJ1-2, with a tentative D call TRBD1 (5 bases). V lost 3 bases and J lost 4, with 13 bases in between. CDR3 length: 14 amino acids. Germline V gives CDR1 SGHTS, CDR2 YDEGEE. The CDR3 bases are TGTGCCAGCAGCTGGGATGGGGGGAGCTATGGCTACACCTTC. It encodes CASSWDGGSYGYTF.

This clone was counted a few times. In DNA, the CDR3 is TGTGCCAGCAGCTTAAATCAAGTCTATGGCTACACCTTC. As protein: CASSLNQVYGYTF. The rearrangement joins TRBV7-9 to TRBJ1-2; D is unresolved. This CDR3 is 13 amino acids long. The germline CDR1 and CDR2 sequences are SEHNR and FQNEAQ (reference sequence). The germline V and J ends were trimmed by 2 bases and 4 bases, with 8 bases remaining between them.

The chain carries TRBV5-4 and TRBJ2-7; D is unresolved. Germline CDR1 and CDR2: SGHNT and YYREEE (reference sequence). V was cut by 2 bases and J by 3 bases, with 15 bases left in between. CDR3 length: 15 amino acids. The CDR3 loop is CASSFGSRLNYEQYF. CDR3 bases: TGTGCCAGCAGCTTTGGGTCCAGGCTAAACTACGAGCAGTACTTC.

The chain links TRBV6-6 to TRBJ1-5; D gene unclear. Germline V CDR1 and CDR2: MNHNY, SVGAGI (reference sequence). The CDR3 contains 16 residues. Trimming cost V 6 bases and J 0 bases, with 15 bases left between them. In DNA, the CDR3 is TGTGCCAGCAGGTACGGTTCCTCCGATAGCAATCAGCCCCAGCATTTT. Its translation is CASRYGSSDSNQPQHF.

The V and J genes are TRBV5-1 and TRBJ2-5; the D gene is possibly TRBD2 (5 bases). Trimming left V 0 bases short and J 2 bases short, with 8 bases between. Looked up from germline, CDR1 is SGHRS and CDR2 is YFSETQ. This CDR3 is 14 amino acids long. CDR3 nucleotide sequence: TGCGCCAGCAGCTTGGGCGGGTCGCAAGAGACCCAGTACTTC. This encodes CASSLGGSQETQYF.

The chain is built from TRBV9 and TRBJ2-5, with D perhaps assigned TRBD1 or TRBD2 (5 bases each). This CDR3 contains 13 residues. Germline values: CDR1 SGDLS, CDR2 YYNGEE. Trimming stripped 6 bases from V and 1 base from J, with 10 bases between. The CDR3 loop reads CASTPGPQETQYF. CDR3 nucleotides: TGTGCCAGCACCCCGGGACCCCAAGAGACCCAGTACTTC.

The CDR3 nucleotides read TGTGCCAGCAAAGGCAGGGACACTGAAGCTTTCTTT. Translation: CASKGRDTEAFF. The V call is TRBV9, the J call TRBJ1-1, with D tentatively TRBD1 (5 bases). Trimming shortened V by 6 bases and J by 3 bases, and 9 bases separated the two germline ends. CDR3 size: 12 residues. Germline V CDR1 and CDR2: SGDLS, YYNGEE.

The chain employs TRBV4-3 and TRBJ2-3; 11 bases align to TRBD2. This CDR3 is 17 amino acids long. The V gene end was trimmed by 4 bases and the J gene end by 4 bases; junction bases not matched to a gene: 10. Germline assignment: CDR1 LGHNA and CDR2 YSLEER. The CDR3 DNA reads TGCGCCAGCAGCCCGACGGGGCTAGCGGGGGGCCCAGATACGCAGTATTTT. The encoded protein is CASSPTGLAGGPDTQYF.

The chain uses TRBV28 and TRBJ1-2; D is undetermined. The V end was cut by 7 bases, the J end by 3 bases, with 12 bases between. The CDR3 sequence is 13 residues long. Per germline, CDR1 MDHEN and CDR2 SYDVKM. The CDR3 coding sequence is TGTGCCAGCAAGGTCGGGAGCCACTATGGCTACACCTTC. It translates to CASKVGSHYGYTF.

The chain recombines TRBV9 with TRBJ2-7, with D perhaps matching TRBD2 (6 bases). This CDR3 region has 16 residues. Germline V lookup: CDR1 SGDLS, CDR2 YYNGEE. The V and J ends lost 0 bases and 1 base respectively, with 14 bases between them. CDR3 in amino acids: CASSVGVGGRSYEQYF. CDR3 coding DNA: TGTGCCAGCAGCGTAGGAGTGGGGGGTAGGTCCTACGAGCAGTACTTC.

The CDR3 reads CSVVGQYGHEQYF. The CDR3 coding sequence is TGCAGCGTTGTTGGCCAGTATGGACACGAGCAGTACTTC. The chain has TRBV29-1 and TRBJ2-7; no reliable D call. This CDR3 has 13 amino acids. Germline assignment: CDR1 SQVTM and CDR2 ANQGSEA. V lost 4 bases to trimming and J lost 5 bases, with 15 bases between them.

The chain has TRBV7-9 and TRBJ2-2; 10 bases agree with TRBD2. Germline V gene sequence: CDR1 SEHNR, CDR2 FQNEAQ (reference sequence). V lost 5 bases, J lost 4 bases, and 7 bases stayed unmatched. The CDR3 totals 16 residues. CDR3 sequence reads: CASSKKREGLTGELFF. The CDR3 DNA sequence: TGTGCCAGCAGCAAAAAGCGGGAGGGCCTCACCGGGGAGCTGTTTTTT.

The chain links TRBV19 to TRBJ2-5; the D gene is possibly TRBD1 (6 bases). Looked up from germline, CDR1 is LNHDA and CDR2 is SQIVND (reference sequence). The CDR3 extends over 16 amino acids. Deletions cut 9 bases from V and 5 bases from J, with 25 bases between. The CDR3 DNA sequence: TGTGCCAGCCAACAAAAGAACAACAGGGTTAGGGAGACCCAGTACTTC. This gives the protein CASQQKNNRVRETQYF. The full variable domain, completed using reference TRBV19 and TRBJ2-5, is DGGITQSPKYLFRKEGQNVTLSCEQNLNHDAMYWYRQDPGQGLRLIYYSQIVNDFQKGDIAEGYSVSREKKESFPLTVTSAQKNPTAFYLCASQQKNNRVRETQYFGPGTRLLVL.

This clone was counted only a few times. This CDR3 is CASSSEGRFTDTQYF. The CDR3, as DNA: TGTGCCAGCAGCTCGGAGGGCCGCTTCACAGATACGCAGTATTTT. The chain employs TRBV7-6 and TRBJ2-3, with a tentative D call TRBD2 (6 bases). The CDR3 contains 15 residues. In germline, CDR1 is SGHVS, CDR2 FNYEAQ. V was pared by 4 bases and J by 2 bases, with 13 bases between. Full variable domain (outside the CDR3, taken from reference TRBV7-6 and TRBJ2-3): GAGVSQSPRYKVTKRGQDVALRCDPISGHVSLYWYRQALGQGPEFLTYFNYEAQQDKSGLPNDRFSAERPEGSISTLTIQRTEQRDSAMYRCASSSEGRFTDTQYFGPGTRLTVL.

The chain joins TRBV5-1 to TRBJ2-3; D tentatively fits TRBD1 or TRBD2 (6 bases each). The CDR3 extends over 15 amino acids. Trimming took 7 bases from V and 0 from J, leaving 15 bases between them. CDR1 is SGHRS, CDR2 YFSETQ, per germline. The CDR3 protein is CASALRGPSTDTQYF. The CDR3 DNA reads TGCGCCAGCGCCCTCCGGGGGCCAAGCACAGATACGCAGTATTTT. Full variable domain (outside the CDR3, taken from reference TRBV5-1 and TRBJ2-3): KAGVTQTPRYLIKTRGQQVTLSCSPISGHRSVSWYQQTPGQGLQFLFEYFSETQRNKGNFPGRFSGRQFSNSRSEMNVSTLELGDSALYLCASALRGPSTDTQYFGPGTRLTVL.

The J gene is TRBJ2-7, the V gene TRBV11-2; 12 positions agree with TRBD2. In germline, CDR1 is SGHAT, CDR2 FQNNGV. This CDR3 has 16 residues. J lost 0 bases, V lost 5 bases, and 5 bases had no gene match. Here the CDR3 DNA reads TGTGCCAGCAGCCCGGGGACTAGCGGGTACTCCTACGAGCAGTACTTC. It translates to CASSPGTSGYSYEQYF.